This T cell receptor beta chain was sequenced for a study of T cell responses to AZD1222 COVID-19 vaccine (dated by TCRdb to about 2021). Regarding the research as a whole: AZD1222 recipients with second doses at about 4 weeks or about 12 weeks were pooled, because spike-specific TCR depth and breadth did not differ between schedules. TCR sequencing covered over 230 trial participants: 200 to 220 given two doses of AZD1222 and approximately 26 given two doses of MenACWY control vaccine. Enrollment into the trials was organized by age into subgroups of 18-55, 56-69 and 70-plus years, and those subgroups contained roughly 150, 30 and 60 TCR-sequenced participants, respectively.

The CDR3 regions of human TCRbeta chains were analyzed by immunosequencing. Per the source publication's procedure: Repertoire TCRs were checked for matches against a reference library of SARS-CoV-2-specific TCRs that had been generated using the MIRA antigen-specificity platform. Breadth was defined as the fraction of unique TCRs that were SARS-CoV-2-associated, and depth was defined as the fraction of total T cells that were SARS-CoV-2-associated. Each spike-specific TCR was assigned to its reactive spike region and to a CD4 or CD8 class using the MIRA data. Log10-transformed breadth and depth values were compared by one-way ANOVA with Sidak's multiple comparisons tests. The table comes from immuneACCESS by way of TCRdb, which keeps in-frame sequences with V and J called. Part of the clones is missing from these tables; in studies checked, under half for an unresolved V gene and the rest for unknown reasons. From that table come the V and J calls and clone size; the DNA was used to work out D and trimming. The sample yields around 160,000 clones; 89% were counted once. The leading ten clones occupy 4.5% to 6.5% of the sample.

As regards this clone: Its antigen is still unknown. No much larger clone exists at a distance of one base, and base qualities are not known.

Interpreted using the paper, the time point label stands for: baseline before first vaccination. The vaccinee samples were drawn from two UK trials, COV001 and COV002, one of which was a single-blind randomized controlled phase 2/3 trial testing AZD1222 (ChAdOx1 nCoV-19) in healthy adults. For TCRbeta chain sequencing, PBMC samples were collected from trial participants at day 0 and at day 28 after the second dose. From cysteine to phenylalanine, the CDR3 is 17 amino acids long. Only CDR3 DNA is held: 51 bases, read in frame from base 1. The junction shows trimming of 2 bases on V and 4 bases on J, and the gene matches do not reach 12 bases of it. Looking up the germline V gene yields CDR1 SGHRS and CDR2 YFSETQ. Overall study results and their limits: In the small 56-69-year group, the increase in depth fell short of significance, most likely because of low power. Most participants were white British and females outnumbered males, and the authors suggested that clonal diversity may have been underestimated. Spike-specific TCR breadth and depth rose significantly after two AZD1222 doses compared with day 0 and with MenACWY recipients. No day 14 peak-response samples were available, so repertoires were characterized only after the peak T cell response. Conclusions about previously exposed vaccinees were limited because only six AZD1222 recipients were SARS-CoV-2 seropositive at baseline. The whole spike protein was spanned by vaccine-associated CD4 TCRs, and dominant responses were seen in regions 160-218 and 743-854. Nearly half of unique spike-specific TCRs reportedly recognized epitopes outside regions mutated in the B.1.351 and B.1.1.7 variants.

In this chain, TRBV5-1 is recombined with TRBJ2-3, with 8 bases in between that match TRBD2. Specimen: peripheral blood, collected on day 0 of AZD1222 vaccination. The clonotype originates from an adult in good health. The nucleotide sequence reads as follows: TGCGCCAGCAGCTTCATACCCCCGGGACTAGTAGCAGATACGCAGTATTTT. This codes for CASSFIPPGLVADTQYF. Extended through the reference TRBV5-1 and TRBJ2-3 proteins, this CDR3 yields the full variable domain: KAGVTQTPRYLIKTRGQQVTLSCSPISGHRSVSWYQQTPGQGLQFLFEYFSETQRNKGNFPGRFSGRQFSNSRSEMNVSTLELGDSALYLCASSFIPPGLVADTQYFGPGTRLTVL.